Listed here is a single TCR beta chain. Trimming left V 0 bases short and J 3 bases short, with 10 bases between. Germline V gives CDR1 SGDLS, CDR2 YYNGEE. This CDR3 is built from 15 residues. Naivety among CD8 cells was defined by CD45RO negativity and positive CCR7 selection, thereby excluding terminally differentiated effector memory CD45RA+ cells. Repertoires were generated with immunoSEQ multiplex PCR, while TCRdb's copy carries only in-frame clones and drops some. The sample has around 600,000 clones, roughly 98% seen once; the top ten hold 0.3%. These data come from a study of shared clonotypes between healthy human individuals.

The source material was naive CD8+ T cells sorted from blood. The chain uses TRBV9 and TRBJ2-1; D uncertain. This TCR was sampled from a man younger than 40 in good health. CDR3 bases: TGTGCCAGCAGCGTAGCCGGCATCAACTACAATGAGCAGTTCTTC. The encoded protein is CASSVAGINYNEQFF.